The present T cell receptor beta chain was sequenced within a study of T cells in Graves' hyperthyroidism and ophthalmopathy. Overall study results and limits: Most expanded thyroid clonotypes above 0.001 recurred in blood. A 13 V-J model separated ophthalmopathy from stable hyperthyroidism.

This clonotype occurred many times. What it binds is unknown. The CDR3 extends over 15 amino acids. The ends lost 0 bases at V and 6 bases at J; junction bases unmatched: 4. Germline CDR1 and CDR2: SNHLY and FYNNEI. Hyperthyroidism had been newly diagnosed in patients aged 18 to 65, and its duration was under 2 months. The investigators amplified TCR beta CDR3 regions from RNA transcripts. When the TCR CDR3 underwent first-round RT-PCR, the HTBI primer set was used. TCRdb processed the multiplex PCR reads anew with MiXCR; each CDR3 protein has one entry. The table records around 450,000 distinct CDR3 sequences, 15% to 19% of them present only once.

The sequenced sample consisted of blood. The TCR comes from a woman younger than 30 with Graves' hyperthyroidism. The rearrangement joins TRBV2 to TRBJ2-2, with 7 bases identical to TRBD2. The CDR3 is CASSEAGGSPGELFF. In DNA form, the CDR3 reads TGTGCCAGCAGTGAAGCGGGAGGGAGTCCCGGGGAGCTGTTTTTT.